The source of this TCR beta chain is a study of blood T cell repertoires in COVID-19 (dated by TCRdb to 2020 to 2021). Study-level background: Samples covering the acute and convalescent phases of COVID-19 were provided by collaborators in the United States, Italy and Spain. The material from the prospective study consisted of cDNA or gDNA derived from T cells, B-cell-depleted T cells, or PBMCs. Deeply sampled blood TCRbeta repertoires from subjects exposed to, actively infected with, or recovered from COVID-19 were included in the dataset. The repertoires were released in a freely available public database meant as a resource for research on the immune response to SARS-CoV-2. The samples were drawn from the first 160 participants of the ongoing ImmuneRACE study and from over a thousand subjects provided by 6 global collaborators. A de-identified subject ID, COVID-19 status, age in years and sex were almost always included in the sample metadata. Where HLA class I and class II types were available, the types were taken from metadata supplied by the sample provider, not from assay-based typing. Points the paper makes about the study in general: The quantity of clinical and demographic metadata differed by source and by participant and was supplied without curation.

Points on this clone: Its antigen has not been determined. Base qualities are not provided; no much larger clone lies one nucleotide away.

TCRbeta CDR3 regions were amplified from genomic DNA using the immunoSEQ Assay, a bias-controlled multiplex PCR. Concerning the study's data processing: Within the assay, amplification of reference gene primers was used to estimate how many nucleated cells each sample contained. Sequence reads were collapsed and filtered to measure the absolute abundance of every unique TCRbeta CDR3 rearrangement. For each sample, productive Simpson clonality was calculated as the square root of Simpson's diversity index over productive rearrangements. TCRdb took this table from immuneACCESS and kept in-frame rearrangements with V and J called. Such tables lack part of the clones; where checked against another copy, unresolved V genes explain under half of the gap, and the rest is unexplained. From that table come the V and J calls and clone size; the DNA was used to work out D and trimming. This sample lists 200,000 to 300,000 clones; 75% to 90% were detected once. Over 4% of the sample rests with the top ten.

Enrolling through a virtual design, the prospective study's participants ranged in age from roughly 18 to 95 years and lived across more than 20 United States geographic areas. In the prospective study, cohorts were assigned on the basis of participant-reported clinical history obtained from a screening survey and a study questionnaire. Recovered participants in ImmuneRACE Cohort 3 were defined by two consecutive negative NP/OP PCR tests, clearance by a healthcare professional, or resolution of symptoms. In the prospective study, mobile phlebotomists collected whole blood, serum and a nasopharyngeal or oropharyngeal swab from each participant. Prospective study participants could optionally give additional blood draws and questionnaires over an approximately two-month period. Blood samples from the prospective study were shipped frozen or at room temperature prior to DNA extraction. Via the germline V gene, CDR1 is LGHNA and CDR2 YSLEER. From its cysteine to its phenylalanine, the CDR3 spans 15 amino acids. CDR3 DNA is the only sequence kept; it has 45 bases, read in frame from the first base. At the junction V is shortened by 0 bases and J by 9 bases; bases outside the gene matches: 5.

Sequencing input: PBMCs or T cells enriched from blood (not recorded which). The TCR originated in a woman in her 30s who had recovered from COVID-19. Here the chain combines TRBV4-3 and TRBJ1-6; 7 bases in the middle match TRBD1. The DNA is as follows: TGCGCCAGCAGCCAAGATCGGTCAGGGGGTTCACCCCTCCACTTT. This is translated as CASSQDRSGGSPLHF.